This TCR beta chain appears in the sequencing data of a study of blood T cell repertoires in COVID-19. As for the study in general: The United States, Italy and Spain provided the acute and convalescent COVID-19 samples.

Patients at the Seattle site were enrolled during active infection and followed longitudinally. The CDR3 contains 15 residues. Per the germline V gene, CDR1 is LNHDA and CDR2 is SQIVND (reference sequence). The V and J ends lost 1 base and 4 bases respectively, with 10 bases between them. Profiling relied on immunoSEQ multiplex PCR, and the TCRdb table lists in-frame clones only, not all of them. The sample holds approximately 280,000 clones, 90% seen once. This TCR derives from a woman between 25 and 40 years old with COVID-19, enrolled during active disease. Sequencing used peripheral blood. This chain links TRBV19 with TRBJ2-2, with D hard to call. The CDR3 sequence: CASSIAPGRTGELFF. The CDR3 DNA follows: TGTGCCAGTAGTATAGCCCCAGGCCGCACCGGGGAGCTGTTTTTT.